These T cell receptor beta chains were read from a single sample in a study of T cell repertoires in cytomegalovirus infection. TCRdb redid the calling of the reads with MiXCR, one entry per CDR3 protein. The sample includes hundreds of thousands of distinct CDR3 sequences, about 30% of them seen just once. The antigens for these receptors are not known. The specimen comprised cultured PBMCs, sampled from culture after CMV antigen stimulation. The receptors here all came from a human donor in good health (CMV status not recorded). Some clones in this sample may be carry-over from other donors' samples. The CDR3 runs from the conserved cysteine through the conserved F or W. The order of the fields is clone size, D gene, J gene, V gene, CDR3 protein, CDR3 DNA. A D gene is named only where the DNA matches it firmly. Clone sizes are given selectively: once, few, many, or a class where the clone is expanded.

>.|.|TRBJ1-5|TRBV15
CATSRDYISGTNQPQHF
TGTGCCACCAGCAGAGATTACATCTCCGGAACCAATCAGCCCCAGCATTTT
>many|TRBD2|TRBJ2-1|TRBV7-2
CASSFLAGVAYNEQFF
TGTGCCAGCAGCTTTTTAGCGGGAGTAGCGTACAATGAGCAGTTCTTC
>many|.|TRBJ2-1|TRBV6-1
CAGSPTYSYNEQFF
TGTGCCGGATCCCCGACATACTCCTACAATGAGCAGTTCTTC
>.|.|TRBJ2-6|TRBV6-1
CASSYSSGANVLTF
TGTGCCAGCAGTTATTCCTCTGGGGCCAACGTCCTGACTTTC
>few|.|TRBJ2-4|TRBV7-2
CASSLGVRDIQYF
TGTGCCAGCAGCTTAGGCGTCAGGGACATTCAGTACTTC
>.|.|TRBJ2-7|TRBV7-6
CASSPRATYEQYF
TGTGCCAGCAGCCCCCGCGCCACCTACGAGCAGTACTTC
>few|.|TRBJ2-5|TRBV4-1
CASSQDRGRGLETQYF
TGCGCCAGCAGCCAAGATCGTGGCAGGGGACTTGAGACCCAGTACTTC
>many|.|TRBJ2-3|TRBV7-2
CASSQGTGTDTQYF
TGTGCCAGCAGCCAGGGGACGGGCACAGATACGCAGTATTTT
>.|.|TRBJ2-1|TRBV6-2/TRBV6-3
CASSPTLYNEQFF
TGTGCCAGCAGTCCGACTCTCTACAATGAGCAGTTCTTC
>.|TRBD2|TRBJ2-3|TRBV7-9
CASSPNYDGTSGGPDGSTDTQYF
TGTGCCAGCAGCCCAAACTACGATGGGACTAGCGGGGGACCGGACGGTAGCACAGATACGCAGTATTTT
>.|TRBD1|TRBJ1-2|TRBV5-1
CASSLQGALYGYTF
TGCGCCAGCAGCTTACAGGGGGCCCTCTATGGCTACACCTTC
>many|TRBD2|TRBJ2-3|TRBV6-1
CASSTRLAGGTDTQYF
TGTGCCAGCAGCACTAGACTAGCGGGGGGCACAGATACGCAGTATTTT